The 21 T cell receptor beta chains below come from one sample, sequenced in a study of control samples from healthy donors and cancer patients. TCRdb keeps only in-frame clones here, not all; method: immunoSEQ multiplex PCR. This table has approximately 150,000 clones, around 86% appearing once. Input material: blood. These receptors were collected from a man younger than 40 in good health.

The chain has TRBV5-5 and TRBJ2-3, with D possibly matching TRBD1 (6 bases). The V and J ends lost 4 bases and 0 bases respectively, with 18 bases between them. The CDR3 extends over 17 amino acids. CDR1 and CDR2 (germline): SGHKS, YYEKEE (reference sequence). Written as DNA, the CDR3 is TGTGCCAGCAGCGCTCACGACAGGCGGGCTAGCACAGATACGCAGTATTTT. Amino acids: CASSAHDRRASTDTQYF.

The chain recombines TRBV2 with TRBJ1-1; no clear D gene. This CDR3 contains 14 residues. Trimming shortened V by 7 bases and J by 1 base, and 13 bases separated the two germline ends. The germline V gene encodes CDR1 SNHLY and CDR2 FYNNEI. CDR3 sequence: CASILRAANTEAFF. The CDR3 DNA reads TGTGCCAGCATCTTAAGGGCAGCGAACACTGAAGCTTTCTTT.

The V and J genes are TRBV7-9 and TRBJ2-1, with unresolved D. Germline V lookup: CDR1 SEHNR, CDR2 FQNEAQ (reference sequence). Trimming removed 1 base from V and 7 bases from J, with 11 bases in between. The CDR3 sequence is 14 residues long. The DNA for the CDR3 is TGTGCCAGCAGCTTAGAAGGCCAGGCAAATGAGCAGTTCTTC. Protein: CASSLEGQANEQFF.

The chain employs TRBV9 and TRBJ2-7; TRBD2 is a possible D gene (6 bases). V lost 0 bases and J lost 3, with 13 bases in between. This CDR3 contains 15 residues. From germline, CDR1 is SGDLS and CDR2 YYNGEE. The DNA for the CDR3 is TGTGCCAGCAGCGTAGCGCCGGGACTGAACTACGAGCAGTACTTC. Translated: CASSVAPGLNYEQYF.

The chain has TRBV6-5 and TRBJ2-2, with TRBD1 matching 10 bases. Germline lookup yields CDR1 MNHEY and CDR2 SVGAGI. There are 15 residues in the CDR3. V lost 7 bases, J lost 4 bases, and 6 bases stayed unmatched. The CDR3 spells CASTQTGGGTGELFF. The DNA for the CDR3 is TGTGCCAGCACCCAGACAGGGGGCGGCACCGGGGAGCTGTTTTTT.

This chain links TRBV19 with TRBJ2-6; 8 nucleotides match TRBD1. The germline CDR1 and CDR2 sequences are LNHDA and SQIVND (reference sequence). CDR3 length: 16 amino acids. Losses at the gene ends were 5 bases for V and 2 bases for J; bases not matched to a gene: 5. The CDR3 loop is CASSPWTGPGANVLTF. The CDR3 DNA reads as TGTGCCAGTAGTCCCTGGACAGGGCCTGGGGCCAACGTCCTGACTTTC.

The chain uses TRBV6-5 and TRBJ1-6; a possible D gene is TRBD1 (6 bases). V gave up 7 bases and J gave up 4 bases, with 14 bases separating them. CDR1 and CDR2 from the germline V gene are MNHEY and SVGAGI. The CDR3 length is 15 residues. DNA for the CDR3: TGTGCCAGCATAGGCGGGGGGCATTATAATTCACCCCTCCACTTT. It is translated as CASIGGGHYNSPLHF.

This chain uses TRBV9 with TRBJ1-2; D is ambiguous. V shed 0 bases and J shed 7 bases, with 13 bases lying between them. Germline CDR1 is SGDLS and CDR2 is YYNGEE. The CDR3 covers 14 residues. The CDR3 DNA reads TGTGCCAGCAGCGTAGGGCAGTCCGGGAGTGGCTACACCTTC. Its protein is CASSVGQSGSGYTF.

This chain connects TRBV7-6 to TRBJ1-1; 8 bases are shared with TRBD1. V lost 2 bases and J lost 5; bases outside the gene matches: 10. The CDR3 length is 16 residues. Germline CDR1 is SGHVS and CDR2 is FNYEAQ. CDR3 bases: TGTGCCAGCAGCTTAAGGGGGACAGGAGGAGGGACTGAAGCTTTCTTT. It translates to CASSLRGTGGGTEAFF.

This chain connects TRBV7-3 to TRBJ2-7; D gene unclear. Between the trimmed V and J ends, which lost 4 bases and 4 bases, there was a span of 17 bases. The CDR3 contains 15 residues. Germline CDR1 is SGHTA and CDR2 is FQGTGA. In DNA form, the CDR3 reads TGTGCCAGCAGCTCTTCTAGAACTTTTAGGTACGAGCAGTACTTC. Protein sequence: CASSSSRTFRYEQYF.

The genes are TRBV6-2 or TRBV6-3 and TRBJ2-2; tentative D call: TRBD2 (6 bases). The germline gives CDR1 MNHEY, CDR2 SVGEGT. The CDR3 sequence is 14 residues long. Trimming took 1 base from V and 3 from J, leaving 6 bases between them. The DNA for the CDR3 is TGTGCCAGCAGTTACTGGGGGGACACCGGGGAGCTGTTTTTT. Translating it yields CASSYWGDTGELFF.

The chain employs TRBV6-4 and TRBJ2-3; D gene unclear. Germline V lookup: CDR1 MRHNA, CDR2 SNTAGT. Trimming pared 0 bases from V and 8 bases from J, leaving 15 bases between. The CDR3 consists of 15 residues. CDR3 sequence (DNA): TGTGCCAGCAGTGACTCGCCAGGCCTTAGGTCTACGCAGTATTTT. Encoded protein: CASSDSPGLRSTQYF.

The chain links TRBV2 to TRBJ2-7; maybe TRBD1 (5 bases). The CDR3 contains 15 residues. In germline, CDR1 is SNHLY, CDR2 FYNNEI. V lost 2 bases to trimming and J lost 2 bases, with 13 bases between them. CDR3 loop: CASSEIGQQAYEQYF. CDR3 in DNA: TGTGCCAGCAGTGAAATAGGGCAACAGGCCTACGAGCAGTACTTC.

V and J are TRBV7-9 and TRBJ2-1; 8 bases fit TRBD1. The trim removed 3 bases at V and 6 bases at J, leaving 4 bases unmatched. This CDR3 has 14 amino acids. Germline lookup yields CDR1 SEHNR and CDR2 FQNEAQ (reference sequence). The CDR3 DNA reads as TGTGCCAGCAGCTTTGAGGGACAGGTCAATGAGCAGTTCTTC. Translated: CASSFEGQVNEQFF.

The V and J genes are TRBV23-1 and TRBJ1-2; D ambiguous. TRBV23-1 is filed as an ORF, its function uncertain. Trimming removed 2 bases from V and 2 bases from J, with 12 bases in between. The CDR3 spans 15 residues. In DNA, the CDR3 is TGCGCCAGCAGTCAAATGCAGAGCTTCAACTATGGCTACACCTTC. It is translated as CASSQMQSFNYGYTF.

The J gene is TRBJ2-1, the V gene TRBV18; TRBD2 aligns across 8 bases. The CDR3 has 15 residues. Germline assignment: CDR1 KGHSH and CDR2 LQKENI. The V gene end was trimmed by 3 bases and the J gene end by 2 bases; junction bases not matched to a gene: 3. CDR3 nucleotides: TGTGCCAGCTCACCTGCGCGGGGGGCCTACAATGAGCAGTTCTTC. It is translated as CASSPARGAYNEQFF.

The chain carries TRBV14 and TRBJ1-2, with D perhaps matching TRBD1 (6 bases). The ends were cut back, 4 bases at V and 5 bases at J, with 11 bases in the middle. From germline, CDR1 is SGHDN and CDR2 FVKESK. CDR3 size: 13 residues. The CDR3 is CASSPGQGYGYTF. The CDR3 coding sequence is TGTGCCAGCAGCCCCGGGCAGGGGTATGGCTACACCTTC.

Here the CDR3 DNA reads TGTGCCACCAGCAGGGACAGGGGAATGAACACTGAAGCTTTCTTT. Translation: CATSRDRGMNTEAFF. V usage is TRBV15 and J usage is TRBJ1-1; TRBD1 aligns across 9 bases. This CDR3 comprises 15 residues. J lost 0 bases, V lost 3 bases, and 2 bases had no gene match. Germline V gene data show CDR1 as LNHNV and CDR2 as YYDKDF (reference sequence).

The chain recombines TRBV27 with TRBJ1-1, with D tentatively TRBD1 (5 bases). V dropped 5 bases and J dropped 8 bases, with 18 bases sitting between them. The CDR3 consists of 14 residues. Germline CDR1 and CDR2: MNHEY and SMNVEV (reference sequence). CDR3 in amino acids: CASSLSAPGIEAFF. In DNA, the CDR3 is TGTGCCAGCAGTCTCAGCGCCCCAGGGATAGAAGCTTTCTTT.

The rearrangement links TRBV24-1 to TRBJ1-2; 7 nucleotides align to TRBD1. The CDR3 has 15 residues. Germline trimming cut 4 bases from V and 7 bases from J; bases unmatched to any gene: 11. Germline values: CDR1 KGHDR, CDR2 SFDVKD. CDR3 residues: CATSDPGGTFGGYTF. Written as DNA, the CDR3 is TGTGCCACCAGTGACCCAGGGGGGACATTCGGTGGCTACACCTTC.

The genes are TRBV6-2 or TRBV6-3 and TRBJ1-5; D perhaps matches TRBD1 (6 bases). V was cut by 0 bases and J by 4 bases, with 13 bases left in between. The CDR3 covers 16 residues. CDR1 is MNHEY and CDR2 is SVGEGT in the germline V gene. DNA of the CDR3: TGTGCCAGCAGTTACTCCACCAGAGGGGGTAATCAGCCCCAGCATTTT. Its translation is CASSYSTRGGNQPQHF.